These 8 T cell receptor beta chains were sequenced from one sample in a study of shared clonotypes between healthy human individuals. CD45RO-negative, CCR7-positively selected cells formed the naive CD8 fraction, excluding terminally differentiated effector memory CD45RA+ cells. Some clones are missing from TCRdb's copy, which holds only in-frame ones; the method was immunoSEQ multiplex PCR. Here the sample spans about 680,000 clones, just over 90% being singletons. The sequencing input was naive CD8+ T cells sorted from blood. These receptors all stem from a man under 40 in good health.

The chain couples TRBV9 to TRBJ2-1, with a tentative D call TRBD1 (6 bases). The CDR3 runs to 18 residues. Trimming took 4 bases from V and 2 from J, leaving 22 bases between them. From germline, CDR1 is SGDLS and CDR2 YYNGEE. Here the CDR3 DNA reads TGTGCCAGCAGCACCCACAGGGTGCAACCGAGGGCCTACAATGAGCAGTTCTTC. This sequence encodes CASSTHRVQPRAYNEQFF.

The sample holds one count of this clone. The rearrangement joins TRBV27 to TRBJ2-7; D call uncertain. Germline CDR1 and CDR2: MNHEY and SMNVEV (reference sequence). Trimming removed 0 bases from V and 4 bases from J, with 13 bases in between. This CDR3 region has 15 residues. The CDR3 bases are TGTGCCAGCAGTTTATCGCGAGGTAAACGTTACGAGCAGTACTTC. It is translated as CASSLSRGKRYEQYF.

This chain links TRBV5-5 with TRBJ2-1; D might be TRBD2 (5 bases). The CDR3 length is 13 residues. The V end was cut by 4 bases, the J end by 9 bases, with 14 bases between. Germline assignment: CDR1 SGHKS and CDR2 YYEKEE (reference sequence). As DNA, the CDR3 is TGTGCCAGCAGCCACGGACTGGCGCTTGAGCAGTTCTTC. Amino acid sequence: CASSHGLALEQFF.

This chain links TRBV7-8 with TRBJ2-5; unclear D gene. The CDR3 covers 14 residues. Germline values: CDR1 SGHVS, CDR2 FQNEAQ. With 4 bases removed from V and 3 bases from J, the gap between germline ends came to 12 bases. As DNA, the CDR3 is TGTGCCAGCAGCTCAATCGACGACAAAGAGACCCAGTACTTC. Amino acids: CASSSIDDKETQYF.

The V call is TRBV4-1, the J call TRBJ2-3; maybe TRBD2 (6 bases). The CDR3 contains 15 residues. Germline V lookup: CDR1 MGHRA, CDR2 YSYEKL. Trimming removed 1 base from V and 0 bases from J, with 8 bases in between. Here the CDR3 DNA reads TGCGCCAGCAGCCAAGGGGAGGCCAGCACAGATACGCAGTATTTT. Translation: CASSQGEASTDTQYF.

This chain connects TRBV30 to TRBJ2-1; 9 nucleotides line up with TRBD2. CDR3 size: 16 residues. V was pared by 2 bases and J by 6 bases, with 11 bases of the junction left unmatched. In germline, CDR1 is GTSNPN, CDR2 SVGIG (reference sequence). The CDR3 reads CAWSPPPGTSPNEQFF. The CDR3 DNA reads TGTGCCTGGAGTCCCCCCCCAGGGACTAGCCCCAATGAGCAGTTCTTC.

The chain has TRBV10-3 and TRBJ1-1; D perhaps matches TRBD1 (5 bases). Germline V gene data show CDR1 as ENHRY and CDR2 as SYGVKD. CDR3 length: 15 amino acids. V was trimmed by 0 bases and J by 4 bases, leaving 12 bases between them. The DNA of the CDR3 is TGTGCCATCAGTGAGTCGCGTGGGCAGGGCACTGAAGCTTTCTTT. It is translated as CAISESRGQGTEAFF.

The CDR3 DNA follows: TGTGCCAGCAGTTTCTCTAGCGGGATTATGAGTGAGCAGTTCTTC. Amino acids: CASSFSSGIMSEQFF. The rearrangement uses TRBV27 and TRBJ2-1, with 9 bases fitting TRBD2. Germline CDR1 reads MNHEY; CDR2 reads SMNVEV (reference sequence). The V segment lost 3 bases and the J segment 9 bases; nucleotides outside the gene matches: 9. CDR3 length: 15 amino acids.